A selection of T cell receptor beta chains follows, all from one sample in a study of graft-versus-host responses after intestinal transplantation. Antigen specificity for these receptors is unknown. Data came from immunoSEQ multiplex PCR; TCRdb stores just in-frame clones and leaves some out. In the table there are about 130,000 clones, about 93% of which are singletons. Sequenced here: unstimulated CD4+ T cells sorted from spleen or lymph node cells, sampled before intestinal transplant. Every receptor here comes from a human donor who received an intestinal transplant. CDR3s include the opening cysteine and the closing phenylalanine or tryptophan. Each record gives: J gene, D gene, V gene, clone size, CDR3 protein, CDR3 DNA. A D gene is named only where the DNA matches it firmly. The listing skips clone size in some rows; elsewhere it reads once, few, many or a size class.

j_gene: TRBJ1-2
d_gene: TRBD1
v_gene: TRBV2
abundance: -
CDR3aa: CASSTPTGISYGYTF
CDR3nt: TGTGCCAGCAGCACCCCGACAGGGATCAGCTATGGCTACACCTTC

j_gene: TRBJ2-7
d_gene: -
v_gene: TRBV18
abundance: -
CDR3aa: CASSPVSSYEQYF
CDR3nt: TGTGCCAGCTCCCCGGTGAGCTCCTACGAGCAGTACTTC

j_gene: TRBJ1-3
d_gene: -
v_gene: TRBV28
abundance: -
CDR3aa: CASKPRRVFSSGNTIYF
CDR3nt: TGTGCCAGCAAACCCCGCCGGGTCTTTAGCTCTGGAAACACCATATATTTT

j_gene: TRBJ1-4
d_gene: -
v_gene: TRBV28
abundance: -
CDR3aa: CASSFGRQPNEKLFF
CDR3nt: TGTGCCAGCAGTTTTGGTCGGCAGCCTAATGAAAAACTGTTTTTT

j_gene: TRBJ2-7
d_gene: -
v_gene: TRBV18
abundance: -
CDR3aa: CASSPNYEQYF
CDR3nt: TGTGCCAGCTCACCGAATTACGAGCAGTACTTC

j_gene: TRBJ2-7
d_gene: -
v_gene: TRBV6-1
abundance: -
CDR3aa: CASSLQAGPTYEQYF
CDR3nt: TGTGCCAGCAGCCTTCAGGCGGGACCTACCTACGAGCAGTACTTC

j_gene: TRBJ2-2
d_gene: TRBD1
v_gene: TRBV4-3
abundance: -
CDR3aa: CASSQDHLWAGGLTGELFF
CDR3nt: TGCGCCAGCAGCCAAGATCATCTTTGGGCAGGGGGCCTCACCGGGGAGCTGTTTTTT

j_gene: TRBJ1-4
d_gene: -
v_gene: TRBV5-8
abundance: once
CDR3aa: CASSLGRRNEKLFF
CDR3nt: TGTGCCAGCAGCTTGGGCAGGCGCAATGAAAAACTGTTTTTT

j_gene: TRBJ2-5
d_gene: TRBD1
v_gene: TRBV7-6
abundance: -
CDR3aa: CASSSGQGEQETQYF
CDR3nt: TGTGCCAGCAGCTCCGGACAGGGGGAACAAGAGACCCAGTACTTC

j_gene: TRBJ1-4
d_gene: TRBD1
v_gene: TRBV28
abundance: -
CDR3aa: CASSSPGQSATNEKLFF
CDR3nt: TGTGCCAGCAGTTCGCCGGGACAGTCTGCAACTAATGAAAAACTGTTTTTT

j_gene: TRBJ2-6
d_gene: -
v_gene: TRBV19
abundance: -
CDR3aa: CASSIIPLFSGANVLTF
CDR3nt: TGTGCCAGTAGTATAATACCGCTTTTCTCTGGGGCCAACGTCCTGACTTTC

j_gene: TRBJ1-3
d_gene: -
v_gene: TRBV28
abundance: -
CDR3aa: CASRLVKASSGNTIYF
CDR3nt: TGTGCCAGCAGGCTAGTAAAGGCTTCCTCTGGAAACACCATATATTTT

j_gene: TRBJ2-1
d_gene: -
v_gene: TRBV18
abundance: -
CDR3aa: CASSRTGSFGRLPGGEQFF
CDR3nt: TGTGCCAGCTCACGCACAGGTTCCTTCGGTCGGCTCCCCGGAGGTGAGCAGTTCTTC

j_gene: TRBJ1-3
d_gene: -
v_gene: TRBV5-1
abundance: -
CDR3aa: CASSLGETPTGNTIYF
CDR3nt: TGCGCCAGCAGCTTAGGGGAAACTCCAACTGGAAACACCATATATTTT

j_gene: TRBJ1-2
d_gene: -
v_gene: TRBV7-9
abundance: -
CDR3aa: CASSRGVELSGYTF
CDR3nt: TGTGCCAGCAGCCGCGGGGTTGAATTGTCTGGCTACACCTTC

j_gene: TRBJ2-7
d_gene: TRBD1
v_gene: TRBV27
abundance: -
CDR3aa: CASRLVRGTGGYEQYF
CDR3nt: TGTGCCAGCAGGTTAGTTCGGGGGACAGGGGGCTACGAGCAGTACTTC

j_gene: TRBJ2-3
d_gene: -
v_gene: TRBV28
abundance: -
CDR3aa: CASGKRDTQYF
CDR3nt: TGTGCCAGCGGGAAGAGAGATACGCAGTATTTT

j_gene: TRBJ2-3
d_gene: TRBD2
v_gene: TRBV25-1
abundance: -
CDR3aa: CASSEYTSGSTDTQYF
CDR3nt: TGTGCCAGCAGTGAATATACTAGCGGGAGCACAGATACGCAGTATTTT

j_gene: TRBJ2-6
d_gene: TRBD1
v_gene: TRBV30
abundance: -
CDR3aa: CAWSLRVRGISGANVLTF
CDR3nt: TGTGCCTGGAGCCTCCGGGTCAGGGGGATCTCTGGGGCCAACGTCCTGACTTTC

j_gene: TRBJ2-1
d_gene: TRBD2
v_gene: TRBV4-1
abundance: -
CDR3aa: CASSPGLESYNEQFF
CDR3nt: TGCGCCAGCAGCCCAGGACTAGAGTCCTACAATGAGCAGTTCTTC

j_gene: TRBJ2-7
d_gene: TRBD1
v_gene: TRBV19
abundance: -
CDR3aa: CASSMRKTGGYEQYF
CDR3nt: TGTGCCAGTAGTATGCGGAAGACAGGGGGCTACGAGCAGTACTTC

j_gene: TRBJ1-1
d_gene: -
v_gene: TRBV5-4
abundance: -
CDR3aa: CASSFGGGTQPRTEAFF
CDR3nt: TGTGCCAGCAGCTTTGGAGGGGGGACCCAGCCCCGAACTGAAGCTTTCTTT

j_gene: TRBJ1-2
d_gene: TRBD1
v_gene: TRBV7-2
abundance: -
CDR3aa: CASSATGDGYTF
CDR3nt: TGTGCCAGCAGCGCGACAGGGGATGGCTACACCTTC

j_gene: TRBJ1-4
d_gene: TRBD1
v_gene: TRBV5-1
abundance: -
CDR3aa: CASSHGTGNEKLFF
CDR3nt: TGCGCCAGCAGCCATGGGACAGGGAATGAAAAACTGTTTTTT

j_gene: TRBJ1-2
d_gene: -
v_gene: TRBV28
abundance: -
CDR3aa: CASRSGRNGYTF
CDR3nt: TGTGCCAGCAGAAGTGGGAGAAATGGCTACACCTTC

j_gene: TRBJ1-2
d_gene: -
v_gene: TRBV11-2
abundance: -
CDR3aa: CASSLGVSDYGYTF
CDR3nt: TGTGCCAGCAGCTTAGGGGTCTCAGACTATGGCTACACCTTC

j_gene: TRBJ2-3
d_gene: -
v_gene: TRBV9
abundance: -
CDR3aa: CASNPGRKTDTQYF
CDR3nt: TGTGCCAGCAACCCCGGCAGGAAAACAGATACGCAGTATTTT

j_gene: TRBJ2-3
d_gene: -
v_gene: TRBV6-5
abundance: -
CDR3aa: CASSYGEGTDTQYF
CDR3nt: TGTGCCAGCAGTTACGGGGAGGGCACAGATACGCAGTATTTT

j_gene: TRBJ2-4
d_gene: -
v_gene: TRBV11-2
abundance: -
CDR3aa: CASSLERMIAKNIQYF
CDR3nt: TGTGCCAGCAGCTTAGAACGCATGATAGCCAAAAACATTCAGTACTTC

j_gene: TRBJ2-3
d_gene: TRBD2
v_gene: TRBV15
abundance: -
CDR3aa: CATSRGTSGSGDTQYF
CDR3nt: TGTGCCACCAGCAGAGGGACTAGCGGGAGTGGCGATACGCAGTATTTT

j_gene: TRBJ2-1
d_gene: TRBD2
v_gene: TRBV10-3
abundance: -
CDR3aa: CAISPGLAVNNEQFF
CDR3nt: TGTGCCATCAGCCCCGGACTAGCGGTTAACAATGAGCAGTTCTTC

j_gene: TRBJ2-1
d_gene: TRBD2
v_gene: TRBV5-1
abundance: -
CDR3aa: CASSYKTSGNNEQFF
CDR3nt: TGCGCCAGCAGCTACAAGACTAGCGGGAACAATGAGCAGTTCTTC

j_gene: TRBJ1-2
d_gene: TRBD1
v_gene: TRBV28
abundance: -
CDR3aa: CASRTGGTNYGYTF
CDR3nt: TGTGCCAGCAGGACAGGGGGGACTAACTATGGCTACACCTTC

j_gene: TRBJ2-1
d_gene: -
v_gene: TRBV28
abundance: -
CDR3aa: CASSPGNSYNEQFF
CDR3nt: TGTGCCAGCTCCCCGGGAAACTCCTACAATGAGCAGTTCTTC

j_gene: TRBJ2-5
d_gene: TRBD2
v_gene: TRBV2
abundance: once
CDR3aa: CASGGSPLQETQYF
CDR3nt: TGTGCCAGCGGCGGGAGCCCCCTCCAAGAGACCCAGTACTTC

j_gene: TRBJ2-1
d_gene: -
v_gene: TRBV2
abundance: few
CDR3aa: CASNTRAQGEQFF
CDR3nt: TGTGCCAGCAACACCAGGGCCCAGGGTGAGCAGTTCTTC

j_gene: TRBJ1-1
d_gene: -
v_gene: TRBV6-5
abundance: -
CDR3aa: CASSYPAANEAFF
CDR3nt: TGTGCCAGCAGTTACCCGGCCGCGAATGAAGCTTTCTTT

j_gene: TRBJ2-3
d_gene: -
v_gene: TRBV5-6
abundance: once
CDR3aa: CASSLRLGLPTDTQYF
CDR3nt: TGTGCCAGCAGCTTGAGGCTGGGACTTCCCACAGATACGCAGTATTTT

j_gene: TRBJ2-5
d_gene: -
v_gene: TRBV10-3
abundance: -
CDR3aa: CAISAGQETQYF
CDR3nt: TGTGCCATCAGTGCGGGACAAGAGACCCAGTACTTC

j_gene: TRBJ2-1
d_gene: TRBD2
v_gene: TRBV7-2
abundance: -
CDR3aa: CASSVSGRYNEQFF
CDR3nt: TGTGCCAGCAGCGTTAGCGGGAGGTACAATGAGCAGTTCTTC

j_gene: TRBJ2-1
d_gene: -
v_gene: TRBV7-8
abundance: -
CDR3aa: CASSLVLGGYNEQFF
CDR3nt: TGTGCCAGCAGCTTAGTTCTAGGAGGATACAATGAGCAGTTCTTC

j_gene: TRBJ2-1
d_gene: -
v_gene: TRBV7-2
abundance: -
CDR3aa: CASSLEWAGGYNEQFF
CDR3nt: TGTGCCAGCAGCCTCGAGTGGGCAGGGGGGTACAATGAGCAGTTCTTC

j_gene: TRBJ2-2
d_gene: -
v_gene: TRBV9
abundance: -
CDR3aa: CASSRKGGGTGELFF
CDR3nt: TGTGCCAGCAGCCGAAAGGGAGGTGGGACCGGGGAGCTGTTTTTT

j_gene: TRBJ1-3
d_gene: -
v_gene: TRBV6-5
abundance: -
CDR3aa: CASSRGHSGNTIYF
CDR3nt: TGTGCCAGCAGTCGAGGCCACTCTGGAAACACCATATATTTT

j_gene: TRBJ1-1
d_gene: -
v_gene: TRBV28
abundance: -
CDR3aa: CASSLQWEGPSTEAFF
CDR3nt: TGTGCCAGCAGTTTACAATGGGAGGGACCCTCCACTGAAGCTTTCTTT

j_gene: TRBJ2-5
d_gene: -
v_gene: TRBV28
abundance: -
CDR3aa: CASSFSRREETQYF
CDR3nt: TGTGCCAGCAGTTTCTCCAGGCGGGAAGAGACCCAGTACTTC

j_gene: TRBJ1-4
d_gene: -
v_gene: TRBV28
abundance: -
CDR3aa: CASSSSSWEKLFF
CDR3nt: TGTGCCAGCAGTTCCTCTAGCTGGGAAAAACTGTTTTTT

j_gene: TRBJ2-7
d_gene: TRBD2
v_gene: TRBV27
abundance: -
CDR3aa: CASSLRLAHEQYF
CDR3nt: TGTGCCAGCAGTCTGAGACTAGCGCACGAGCAGTACTTC

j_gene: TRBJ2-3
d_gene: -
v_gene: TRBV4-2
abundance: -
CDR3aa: CASSQVRGLGTDTQYF
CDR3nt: TGTGCCAGCAGCCAAGTCCGGGGACTCGGCACAGATACGCAGTATTTT

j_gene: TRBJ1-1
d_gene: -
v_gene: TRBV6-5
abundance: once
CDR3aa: CASSRQIRNTEAFF
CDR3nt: TGTGCCAGCAGTCGACAGATCCGGAACACTGAAGCTTTCTTT

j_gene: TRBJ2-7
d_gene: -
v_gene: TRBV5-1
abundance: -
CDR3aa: CASSLGGQGGYEQYF
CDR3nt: TGCGCCAGCAGCTTGGGGGGGCAGGGGGGTTACGAGCAGTACTTC

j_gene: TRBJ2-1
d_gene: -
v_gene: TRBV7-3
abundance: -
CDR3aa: CASSPLAASEQFF
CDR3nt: TGTGCCAGCAGCCCATTGGCCGCTAGTGAGCAGTTCTTC

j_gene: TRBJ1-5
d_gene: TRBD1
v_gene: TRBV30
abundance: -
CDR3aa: CAWSRRGQGAQPQHF
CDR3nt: TGTGCCTGGAGTCGAAGGGGACAGGGGGCTCAGCCCCAGCATTTT

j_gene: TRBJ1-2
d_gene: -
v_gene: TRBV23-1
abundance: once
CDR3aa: CAITRLGYGYTF
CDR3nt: TGCGCCATAACAAGGCTTGGCTATGGCTACACCTTC

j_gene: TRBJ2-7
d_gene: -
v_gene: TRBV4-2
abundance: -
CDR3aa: CASSPGAANSAYEQYF
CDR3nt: TGTGCCAGCAGCCCAGGGGCGGCAAACTCCGCCTACGAGCAGTACTTC